A single TCR beta chain is shown here with its context. This receptor's antigen is unknown. Base qualities are missing; no much larger clone stands one base away. The germline ends are 12 bases apart after V is trimmed by 6 bases and J by 1 base. The CDR3 holds 13 amino acids from the cysteine to the phenylalanine. The only DNA kept is the CDR3, 39 bases in frame from the first base. The germline V gene encodes CDR1 SQVTM and CDR2 ANQGSEA. The sample comes from a study of control samples from healthy donors and cancer patients (dated by TCRdb to 2018 to 2020). The library came from the immunoSEQ multiplex PCR assay. TCRdb carries this immuneACCESS record with in-frame sequences only. Its versions omit some clonotypes, under half of them owing to an unresolved V gene in the studies checked, with the rest unexplained. This sample comprises approximately 160,000 clones, roughly 92% of them detected only once. The ten most abundant clones make up 0.68% of the sample.

The specimen was blood. This TCR derives from a woman in her 30s in good health. This receptor chain uses TRBV29-1 and TRBJ1-1; the D gene cannot be resolved reliably. The CDR3 region reads CSVPTVANTEAFF. The nucleotide sequence reads as follows: TGCAGCGTCCCCACAGTCGCGAACACTGAAGCTTTCTTT.